The sequence of this T cell receptor (beta chain) was determined in a study of early T cells in non-severe SARS-CoV-2 infection. Study overall: Chains were unpaired, as sequencing was done on bulk RNA from unsorted whole blood.

This clonotype was detected a few times. The antigen is not known. Regarding the study as a whole: In VDJdb matching, anti-spike CD8 responses were favored while private and CD4 specificities went missing.

TCRdb fed the 5' RACE reads into MiXCR, producing one record per CDR3 protein. The sample includes 50,000 to 60,000 distinct CDR3 sequences, under 10% of them seen just once. J gave up 8 bases and V 6 bases, and 10 bases lay outside the gene matches. The CDR3 length is 14 residues. Germline V gene data show CDR1 as DFQATT and CDR2 as SNEGSKA (reference sequence). Sequences were obtained from whole blood. The receptor was derived from an adult who was a healthcare worker with PCR-confirmed SARS-CoV-2 infection or an uninfected control (not recorded which). The chain combines TRBV20-1 with TRBJ1-2; the match to TRBD1 covers 12 bases. This chain's CDR3 is CSALPRDRGPGYTF. CDR3 bases: TGCAGTGCCCTGCCCCGGGACAGGGGGCCCGGCTACACCTTC.